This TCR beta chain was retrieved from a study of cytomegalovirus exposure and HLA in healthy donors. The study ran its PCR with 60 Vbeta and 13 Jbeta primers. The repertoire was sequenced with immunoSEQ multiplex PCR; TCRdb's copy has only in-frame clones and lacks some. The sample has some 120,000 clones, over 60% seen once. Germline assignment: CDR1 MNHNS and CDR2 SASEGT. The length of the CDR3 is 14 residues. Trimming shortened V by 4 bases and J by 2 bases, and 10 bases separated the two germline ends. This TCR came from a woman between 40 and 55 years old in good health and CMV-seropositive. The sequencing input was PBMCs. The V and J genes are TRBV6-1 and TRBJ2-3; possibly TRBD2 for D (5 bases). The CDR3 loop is CASSGTRYTDTQYF. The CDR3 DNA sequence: TGTGCCAGCAGTGGGACTCGTTACACAGATACGCAGTATTTT.